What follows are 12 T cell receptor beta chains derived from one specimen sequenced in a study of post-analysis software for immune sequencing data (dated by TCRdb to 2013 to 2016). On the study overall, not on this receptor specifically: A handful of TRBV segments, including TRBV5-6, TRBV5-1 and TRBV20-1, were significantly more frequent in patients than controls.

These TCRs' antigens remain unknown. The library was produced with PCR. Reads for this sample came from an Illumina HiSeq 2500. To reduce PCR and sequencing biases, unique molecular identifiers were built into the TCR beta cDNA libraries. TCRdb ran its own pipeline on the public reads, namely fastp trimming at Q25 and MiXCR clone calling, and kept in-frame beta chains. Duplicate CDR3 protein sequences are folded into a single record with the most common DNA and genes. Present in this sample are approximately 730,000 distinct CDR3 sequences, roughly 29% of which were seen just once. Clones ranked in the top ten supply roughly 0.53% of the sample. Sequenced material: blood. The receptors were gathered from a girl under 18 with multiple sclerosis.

The CDR3 sequence: CASSPSTSGIQETQYF. The CDR3, as DNA: TGTGCCAGCAGCCCCTCAACTAGCGGAATCCAAGAGACCCAGTACTTC. This chain uses TRBV28 with TRBJ2-5; 8 nucleotides agree with TRBD2. CDR1 and CDR2 from the germline V gene are MDHEN and SYDVKM. There are 16 residues in the CDR3. Trimming removed 6 bases from V and 1 base from J; junction bases left unmatched: 10.

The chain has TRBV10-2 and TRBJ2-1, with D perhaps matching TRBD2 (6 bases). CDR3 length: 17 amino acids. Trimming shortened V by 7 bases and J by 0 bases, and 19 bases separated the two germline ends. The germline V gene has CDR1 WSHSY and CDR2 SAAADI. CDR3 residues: CASKGILAASSYNEQFF. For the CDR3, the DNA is TGCGCCAGCAAGGGAATTTTAGCGGCGAGCTCCTACAATGAGCAGTTCTTC.

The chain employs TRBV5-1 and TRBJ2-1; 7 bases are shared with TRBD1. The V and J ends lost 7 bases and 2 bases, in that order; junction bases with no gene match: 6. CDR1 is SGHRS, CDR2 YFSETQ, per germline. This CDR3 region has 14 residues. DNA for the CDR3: TGCGCCAGCCAAAGACAGGGCACCTACAATGAGCAGTTCTTC. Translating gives CASQRQGTYNEQFF.

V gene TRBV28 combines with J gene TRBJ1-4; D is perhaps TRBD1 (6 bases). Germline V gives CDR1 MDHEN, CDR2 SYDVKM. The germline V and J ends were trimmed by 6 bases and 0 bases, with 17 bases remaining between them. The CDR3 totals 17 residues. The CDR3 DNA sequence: TGTGCCAGCAGCCCCGTTGGGGGCGGCGCAACTAATGAAAAACTGTTTTTT. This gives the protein CASSPVGGGATNEKLFF.

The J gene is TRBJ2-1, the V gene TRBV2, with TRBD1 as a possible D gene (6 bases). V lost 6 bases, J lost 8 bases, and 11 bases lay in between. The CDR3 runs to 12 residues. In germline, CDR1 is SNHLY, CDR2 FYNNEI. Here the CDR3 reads CASREQGHEQFF. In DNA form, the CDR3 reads TGTGCCAGCAGAGAACAGGGCCATGAGCAGTTCTTC.

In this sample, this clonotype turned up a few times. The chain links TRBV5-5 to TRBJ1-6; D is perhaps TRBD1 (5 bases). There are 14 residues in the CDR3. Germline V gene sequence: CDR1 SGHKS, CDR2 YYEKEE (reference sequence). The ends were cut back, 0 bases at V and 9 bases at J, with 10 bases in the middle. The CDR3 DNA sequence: TGTGCCAGCAGCTTGGGCAGTGACAGTTCACCCCTCCACTTT. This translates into CASSLGSDSSPLHF.

The CDR3 coding sequence is TGCAGTGCCCGGGCCGGACTAGCGGGAGGGCCGGCCAAAAACATTCAGTACTTC. Protein: CSARAGLAGGPAKNIQYF. The genes are TRBV20-1 and TRBJ2-4; 15 bases are shared with TRBD2. The V gene end was trimmed by 6 bases and the J gene end by 1 base; junction bases not matched to a gene: 10. The germline CDR1 and CDR2 sequences are DFQATT and SNEGSKA (reference sequence). The CDR3 has 18 residues.

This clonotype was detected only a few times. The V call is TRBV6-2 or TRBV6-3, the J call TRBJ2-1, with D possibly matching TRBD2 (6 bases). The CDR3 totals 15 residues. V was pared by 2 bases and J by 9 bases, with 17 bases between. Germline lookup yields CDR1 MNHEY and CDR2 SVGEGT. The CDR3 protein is CASSYTSPRGGEQFF. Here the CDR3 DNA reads TGTGCCAGCAGTTACACCAGTCCTAGGGGAGGTGAGCAGTTCTTC.

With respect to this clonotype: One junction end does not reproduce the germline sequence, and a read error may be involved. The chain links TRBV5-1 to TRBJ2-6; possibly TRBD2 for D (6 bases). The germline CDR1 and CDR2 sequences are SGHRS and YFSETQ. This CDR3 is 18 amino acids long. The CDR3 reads CAGSLSGLEPSGANVLTF. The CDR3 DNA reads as TGCGCCGGCAGCTTGTCGGGACTCGAACCCTCTGGGGCCAACGTCCTGACTTTC. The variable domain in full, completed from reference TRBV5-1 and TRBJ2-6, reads KAGVTQTPRYLIKTRGQQVTLSCSPISGHRSVSWYQQTPGQGLQFLFEYFSETQRNKGNFPGRFSGRQFSNSRSEMNVSTLELGDSALYLCAGSLSGLEPSGANVLTFGAGSRLTVL.

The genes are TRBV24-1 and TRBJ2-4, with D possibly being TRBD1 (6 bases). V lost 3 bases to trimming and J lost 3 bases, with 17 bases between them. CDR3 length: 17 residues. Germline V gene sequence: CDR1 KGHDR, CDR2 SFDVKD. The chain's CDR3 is CATSDPKPTGDKNIQYF. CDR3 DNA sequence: TGTGCCACCAGTGATCCTAAGCCGACAGGTGACAAAAACATTCAGTACTTC.

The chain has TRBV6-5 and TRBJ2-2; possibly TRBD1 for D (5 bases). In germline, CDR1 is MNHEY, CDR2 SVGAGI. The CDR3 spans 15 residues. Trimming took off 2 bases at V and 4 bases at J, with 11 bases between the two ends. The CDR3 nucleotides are TGTGCCAGCAGTTACCTCCAGGGCGCCACCGGGGAGCTGTTTTTT. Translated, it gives CASSYLQGATGELFF.

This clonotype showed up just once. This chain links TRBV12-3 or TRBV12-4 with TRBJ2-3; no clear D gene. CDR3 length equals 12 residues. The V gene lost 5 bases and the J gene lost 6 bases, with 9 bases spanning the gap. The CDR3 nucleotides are TGTGCCAGCAGTGTTCGTTCGGATACGCAGTATTTT. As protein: CASSVRSDTQYF.